The 8 T cell receptor beta chains reported below all come from one sample, sequenced in a study of blood T cell repertoires in COVID-19. Measured with immunoSEQ multiplex PCR; TCRdb has only the in-frame clones, and not every one. The sample has some 170,000 clones, roughly three quarters seen once. Sequencing input: peripheral blood. Receptor source: a woman aged 45-59 years with active or convalescent COVID-19.

V is TRBV3-1 (or the pseudogene TRBV3-2) and J is TRBJ1-6; the match to TRBD1 covers 9 bases. Trimming at V came to 1 base and at J to 9 bases, leaving 10 bases not matched to a gene. CDR1 and CDR2 (germline): LGHDT, YNNKEL (reference sequence). CDR3 size: 17 residues. CDR3 protein: CASSQGEWGQGFSPLHF. Written as DNA, the CDR3 is TGTGCCAGCAGCCAAGGTGAATGGGGACAGGGCTTTTCACCCCTCCACTTT.

The chain combines TRBV7-6 with TRBJ2-7; D unresolved. There are 15 residues in the CDR3. The V end was cut by 5 bases, the J end by 2 bases, with 16 bases between. Germline CDR1 and CDR2: SGHVS and FNYEAQ. CDR3: CASSLAAQATYEQYF. CDR3 coding DNA: TGTGCCAGCAGCCTCGCCGCCCAGGCCACCTACGAGCAGTACTTC.

The CDR3, as DNA: TGTGCCAGCAGCTCCCGGACAGGAGTAAAAGAGACCCAGTACTTC. Protein sequence: CASSSRTGVKETQYF. The rearrangement uses TRBV6-5 and TRBJ2-5; 7 bases fit TRBD1. Germline V CDR1 and CDR2: MNHEY, SVGAGI. Trimming took 6 bases from V and 3 from J; bases not matched to a gene: 10. This CDR3 has 15 amino acids.

The V gene is TRBV5-1, the J gene TRBJ2-7; D might be TRBD1 (6 bases). V lost 5 bases and J 5 bases, leaving 14 bases between the germline ends. This CDR3 comprises 13 residues. CDR1 is SGHRS, CDR2 YFSETQ, per germline. CDR3 DNA sequence: TGCGCCAGCAGTCAGCAGGGGATAAACGAGCAGTACTTC. This sequence encodes CASSQQGINEQYF. The full variable domain, with the rest looked up from reference TRBV5-1 and TRBJ2-7, is KAGVTQTPRYLIKTRGQQVTLSCSPISGHRSVSWYQQTPGQGLQFLFEYFSETQRNKGNFPGRFSGRQFSNSRSEMNVSTLELGDSALYLCASSQQGINEQYFGPGTRLTVT.

Only one count was recorded for this clone. The chain carries TRBV7-8 and TRBJ1-2; unclear D gene. Trimming removed 2 bases at V and 5 bases at J, with 6 bases between. Germline CDR1 and CDR2: SGHVS and FQNEAQ. The CDR3 is made up of 12 amino acids. The CDR3 sequence is CASSLNRYGYTF. CDR3 sequence (DNA): TGTGCCAGCAGCTTAAACAGATATGGCTACACCTTC.

CDR3 region: CASSWTSGAGELFF. The CDR3, as DNA: TGTGCCAGCAGCTGGACTAGCGGAGCCGGGGAGCTGTTTTTT. The genes are TRBV3-1 (or the pseudogene TRBV3-2) and TRBJ2-2; 10 positions match TRBD2. The CDR3 extends over 14 amino acids. Looked up from germline, CDR1 is LGHDT and CDR2 is YNNKEL (reference sequence). Trimming removed 5 bases from V and 6 bases from J; junction bases left unmatched: 3.

The chain uses TRBV27 and TRBJ2-2; 10 nucleotides line up with TRBD1. V shed 7 bases and J 7 bases; nucleotides not matched to a gene: 6. CDR3 length: 14 residues. Germline CDR1 reads MNHEY; CDR2 reads SMNVEV (reference sequence). The CDR3 region is CASTRDRGLGELFF. The CDR3 coding sequence is TGTGCCAGCACCCGGGACAGGGGTCTCGGGGAGCTGTTTTTT.

The chain has TRBV28 and TRBJ1-5; D uncertain. With 4 bases removed from V and 0 bases from J, the gap between germline ends came to 19 bases. Germline CDR1 and CDR2: MDHEN and SYDVKM. This CDR3 contains 18 residues. Here the CDR3 reads CASSSRFLGLYSNQPQHF. The DNA for the CDR3 is TGTGCCAGCAGTTCTCGATTCCTGGGCCTGTATAGCAATCAGCCCCAGCATTTT.